Each of the 30 T cell receptor beta chains below was sequenced from the same sample in a study of cytomegalovirus exposure and HLA in healthy donors. Use of 60 Vbeta and 13 Jbeta primers characterized the PCR. Libraries were prepared by immunoSEQ multiplex PCR; TCRdb keeps only in-frame clonotypes and omits some of them. The sample consists of 170,000 or so clones, about 73% of them appearing once. The source material was PBMCs. These receptors were taken from a woman aged 40 to 50 in good health and CMV-seronegative.

The J gene is TRBJ2-1, the V gene TRBV29-1; a possible D gene is TRBD1 (5 bases). CDR3 length equals 14 residues. V lost 4 bases, J lost 3 bases, and 13 bases lay in between. Germline CDR1 reads SQVTM; CDR2 reads ANQGSEA. The CDR3 reads CSVGTPSFYNEQFF. The CDR3 DNA reads TGCAGCGTTGGGACACCTTCTTTCTACAATGAGCAGTTCTTC.

The chain links TRBV2 to TRBJ2-1, with D uncertain. The germline V and J ends were trimmed by 5 bases and 8 bases, with 7 bases remaining between them. This CDR3 spans 11 amino acids. CDR1 SNHLY and CDR2 FYNNEI come from the germline V gene. The CDR3 DNA is TGTGCCAGCAGTCGACAAGATGAGCAGTTCTTC. Amino acids: CASSRQDEQFF.

The chain couples TRBV5-4 to TRBJ2-5; D is undetermined. The CDR3 contains 15 residues. The V gene's germline CDR1 is SGHNT and CDR2 YYREEE (reference sequence). Trimming left V 1 base short and J 0 bases short, with 10 bases between. CDR3 amino acids: CASSLSPVYQETQYF. In nucleotides, the CDR3 is TGTGCCAGCAGCTTGTCTCCAGTGTACCAAGAGACCCAGTACTTC.

The chain recombines TRBV2 with TRBJ2-5, with TRBD2 matching 9 bases. The trim removed 7 bases at V and 5 bases at J, leaving 14 bases unmatched. The CDR3 sequence is 16 residues long. From germline, CDR1 is SNHLY and CDR2 FYNNEI. Written as DNA, the CDR3 is TGTGCCAGCACCGACGGCCGCGGGGGGGCGGTGGAGACCCAGTACTTC. This gives the protein CASTDGRGGAVETQYF.

The chain is built from TRBV12-2 and TRBJ1-3; TRBD1 is taken as the D call from the table, unchecked against the DNA. TRBV12-2 is labeled a pseudogene. CDR3 length equals 16 residues. CDR3 in DNA: TGTGCAAGTCGCTTAGCCCCGACAGGGGTCGGAAACACCATATATTTT. Translating gives CASRLAPTGVGNTIYF.

This clone was seen once. One junction end disagrees with the germline gene, perhaps due to a read error. The same CDR3 can be traced to other DNA sequences in this sample. The chain joins TRBV6-5 to TRBJ1-1; TRBD1 matches at 9 bases. The germline V gene encodes CDR1 MNHEY and CDR2 SVGAGI. The CDR3 is 15 amino acids. CDR3 sequence (DNA): TGTGCCAGCAGTTACTTTCCGGGACAGGGCACTGAGGCTTTCTTT. It specifies CASSYFPGQGTEAFF.

This clone was detected only once. The chain uses TRBV7-9 and TRBJ2-5, with a weak D call TRBD2 (6 bases). The ends were cut back, 5 bases at V and 5 bases at J, with 18 bases in the middle. This CDR3 spans 15 amino acids. Germline loops: CDR1 SEHNR, CDR2 FQNEAQ (reference sequence). Here the CDR3 reads CASSITGVVGETQYF. In DNA form, the CDR3 reads TGTGCCAGCAGCATTACGGGGGTGGTAGGGGAGACCCAGTACTTC.

J is TRBJ1-1 and V is TRBV27; the D is unclear. The CDR3 runs to 16 residues. With 4 bases removed from V and 1 base from J, the gap between germline ends came to 16 bases. Looked up from germline, CDR1 is MNHEY and CDR2 is SMNVEV (reference sequence). The CDR3 nucleotides are TGTGCCAGCAGTTCTAAATCACAGATCGGGAACACTGAAGCTTTCTTT. Translation gives CASSSKSQIGNTEAFF.

The rearrangement joins TRBV7-7 to TRBJ2-5; TRBD2 aligns across 11 bases. V dropped 1 base and J dropped 2; count of bases not matched to a gene: 0. The CDR3 consists of 15 residues. Germline-derived CDR1 and CDR2 are SSHAT and FNYEAQ (reference sequence). CDR3 DNA: TGTGCCAGCAGCTTAGGGACTAGCGGGCAAGAGACCCAGTACTTC. Translated, it gives CASSLGTSGQETQYF.

The rearrangement links TRBV28 to TRBJ1-2, with a possible D match to TRBD1 (5 bases). CDR1 and CDR2 (germline): MDHEN, SYDVKM. Trimming cost V 3 bases and J 7 bases, with 9 bases left between them. The CDR3 consists of 12 residues. The CDR3: CASSLAGLGYTF. DNA of the CDR3: TGTGCCAGCAGTTTGGCAGGGCTTGGCTACACCTTC.

The chain is built from TRBV7-9 and TRBJ1-2; D is unclear. Per germline, CDR1 SEHNR and CDR2 FQNEAQ (reference sequence). This CDR3 is built from 16 residues. The germline V and J ends were trimmed by 2 bases and 4 bases, with 17 bases remaining between them. CDR3 loop: CASSLLDTLMAYGYTF. The CDR3 coding sequence is TGTGCCAGCAGCTTACTCGACACCCTTATGGCCTATGGCTACACCTTC.

The genes are TRBV12-2 and TRBJ2-7; the table's D call, TRBD1, was not checked against the DNA. TRBV12-2 is a pseudogene. The CDR3 is made up of 20 amino acids. The DNA of the CDR3 is TGTGCAAGTCGCCCTCGGCAGGGACAGGGGCCCACTACAGGAAAGGGCGAGCAGTACTTC. It specifies CASRPRQGQGPTTGKGEQYF.

The CDR3 DNA reads TGCGCCAGCAGCCAAGCGGTGTCAATATTCAACTATGGCTACACCTTC. It yields the protein CASSQAVSIFNYGYTF. The chain uses TRBV4-1 and TRBJ1-2, with D unclear. This CDR3 has 16 residues. Germline V gene sequence: CDR1 MGHRA, CDR2 YSYEKL. With 1 base removed from V and 2 bases from J, the gap between germline ends came to 14 bases.

This chain connects TRBV7-7 to TRBJ2-2; D may be TRBD2 (5 bases). Per the germline V gene, CDR1 is SSHAT and CDR2 is FNYEAQ (reference sequence). The V and J ends lost 5 bases and 0 bases respectively, with 7 bases between them. This CDR3 comprises 14 residues. CDR3 protein: CASSPGSNTGELFF. As DNA, the CDR3 is TGTGCCAGCAGCCCGGGATCGAACACCGGGGAGCTGTTTTTT. The full variable domain, with the rest looked up from reference TRBV7-7 and TRBJ2-2, is GAGVSQSPRYKVTKRGQDVTLRCDPISSHATLYWYQQALGQGPEFLTYFNYEAQPDKSGLPSDRFSAERPEGSISTLTIQRTEQRDSAMYRCASSPGSNTGELFFGEGSRLTVL.

The chain joins TRBV28 to TRBJ1-2, with D unresolved. V shed 2 bases and J shed 2 bases, with 3 bases lying between them. Germline V gene data show CDR1 as MDHEN and CDR2 as SYDVKM. The CDR3 is 12 amino acids. The CDR3 DNA sequence: TGTGCCAGCAGTTTAACAAACTATGGCTACACCTTC. Translated: CASSLTNYGYTF.

The chain links TRBV18 to TRBJ1-1; D possibly corresponds to TRBD1 (6 bases). This CDR3 contains 15 residues. CDR1 and CDR2 (germline): KGHSH, LQKENI. V lost 2 bases and J lost 3, with 13 bases in between. CDR3 residues: CASSPLDSRYTEAFF. The CDR3 nucleotides are TGTGCCAGCTCACCATTGGACAGCAGATACACTGAAGCTTTCTTT. The entire variable domain, with the rest obtained from reference TRBV18 and TRBJ1-1, is as follows: NAGVMQNPRHLVRRRGQEARLRCSPMKGHSHVYWYRQLPEEGLKFMVYLQKENIIDESGMPKERFSAEFPKEGPSILRIQQVVRGDSAAYFCASSPLDSRYTEAFFGQGTRLTVV.

This clone turned up a few times. The chain has TRBV11-2 and TRBJ2-7; TRBD1 agrees at 8 bases. The CDR3 is 16 residues long. V shed 1 base and J 5 bases; nucleotides not matched to a gene: 10. Looked up from germline, CDR1 is SGHAT and CDR2 is FQNNGV. The chain's CDR3 is CASSLVAGTGSHEQYF. The CDR3 DNA sequence: TGTGCCAGCAGCTTAGTAGCCGGGACAGGTTCCCACGAGCAGTACTTC.

The chain employs TRBV5-6 and TRBJ2-7, with unresolved D. CDR1 is SGHDT and CDR2 is YYEEEE in the germline V gene. With 1 base removed from V and 3 bases from J, the gap between germline ends came to 8 bases. The CDR3 consists of 13 residues. CDR3 nucleotide sequence: TGTGCCAGCAGCTTGCGTCAGAACTACGAGCAGTACTTC. Translating it yields CASSLRQNYEQYF.

The V gene is TRBV14, the J gene TRBJ2-1, with 8 bases matching TRBD2. The CDR3 has 16 amino acids. The germline CDR1 and CDR2 sequences are SGHDN and FVKESK. V was pared by 4 bases and J by 6 bases, with 11 bases of the junction left unmatched. The CDR3 protein is CASSPALRGAPNEQFF. CDR3 DNA sequence: TGTGCCAGCAGCCCCGCTTTGCGGGGGGCCCCCAATGAGCAGTTCTTC.

The CDR3 reads CSYTGGLRTGELFF. In nucleotides, the CDR3 is TGCAGCTATACCGGGGGGCTAAGAACCGGGGAGCTGTTTTTT. V is TRBV29-1 and J is TRBJ2-2; D may be TRBD2 (7 bases). V was trimmed by 8 bases and J by 5 bases, leaving 18 bases between them. This CDR3 contains 14 residues. Germline CDR1 is SQVTM and CDR2 is ANQGSEA.

This clone was picked up a small number of times. V is TRBV10-3 and J is TRBJ1-2; TRBD1 matches at 9 bases. CDR3 size: 11 residues. The J segment lost 6 bases and the V segment lost 10 bases, leaving 3 bases of the junction unmatched. Germline assignment: CDR1 ENHRY and CDR2 SYGVKD. The CDR3 is CATGDRDGYTF. The CDR3 DNA reads as TGTGCCACCGGGGACAGGGATGGCTACACCTTC.

The chain has TRBV11-2 and TRBJ2-7; D not resolved. The V end was cut by 2 bases, the J end by 7 bases, with 12 bases between. The germline V gene encodes CDR1 SGHAT and CDR2 FQNNGV. This CDR3 region has 13 residues. CDR3 region: CASSLFGTEEQYF. The CDR3 nucleotides are TGTGCCAGCAGCTTATTCGGAACAGAAGAGCAGTACTTC.

V is TRBV11-2 and J is TRBJ1-1; D unresolved. Germline loops: CDR1 SGHAT, CDR2 FQNNGV. V was shortened by 1 base and J by 2 bases, with 17 bases between the two germline ends. The CDR3 length is 17 residues. Written as DNA, the CDR3 is TGTGCCAGCAGCTTAGTCACCTTGGAGGTTTCTAACACTGAAGCTTTCTTT. Amino acids: CASSLVTLEVSNTEAFF.

A note on this clone: At one boundary the junction diverges from the germline segment, which might be a read error. V gene TRBV7-9 combines with J gene TRBJ1-1, with 8 positions matching TRBD1. Per the germline V gene, CDR1 is SEHNR and CDR2 is FQNEAQ (reference sequence). The CDR3 spans 15 residues. CDR3 DNA: TGTTCCAGCAGCCCATGGACAGGGAGGGAGGCCTGGGCTTTCTTT. This gives the protein CSSSPWTGREAWAFF.

This clone was picked up one time. This chain uses TRBV5-1 with TRBJ1-4; D is undetermined. The CDR3 extends over 16 amino acids. Germline-derived CDR1 and CDR2 are SGHRS and YFSETQ. With 4 bases removed from V and 7 bases from J, the gap between germline ends came to 20 bases. The CDR3 loop reads CASSRERSGVSEKLFF. In DNA, the CDR3 is TGCGCCAGCAGCCGGGAGAGGTCCGGGGTTAGTGAAAAACTGTTTTTT. The full variable domain, in which reference TRBV5-1 and TRBJ1-4 provide the parts outside the CDR3, is KAGVTQTPRYLIKTRGQQVTLSCSPISGHRSVSWYQQTPGQGLQFLFEYFSETQRNKGNFPGRFSGRQFSNSRSEMNVSTLELGDSALYLCASSRERSGVSEKLFFGSGTQLSVL.

The J gene is TRBJ2-3, the V gene TRBV5-1, with 9 bases that match TRBD1. The CDR3 runs to 15 residues. Per the germline V gene, CDR1 is SGHRS and CDR2 is YFSETQ. Germline trimming cut 4 bases from V and 4 bases from J; bases unmatched to any gene: 7. The DNA for the CDR3 is TGCGCCAGCAGCCCTGCACAGGGGGCAGCAGATACGCAGTATTTT. This encodes CASSPAQGAADTQYF.

The CDR3: CASSFSRTGDEGYTF. For the CDR3, the DNA is TGTGCCAGCAGTTTCTCCCGGACAGGGGACGAGGGCTACACCTTC. The V call is TRBV2, the J call TRBJ1-2, with TRBD1 matching over 9 bases. Germline V gene data show CDR1 as SNHLY and CDR2 as FYNNEI. Germline trimming cut 5 bases from V and 8 bases from J; bases unmatched to any gene: 12. This CDR3 has 15 amino acids.

The V call is TRBV19, the J call TRBJ1-2; D is uncertain. The CDR3 contains 12 residues. Between the trimmed V and J ends, which lost 8 bases and 1 base, there was a span of 8 bases. Looked up from germline, CDR1 is LNHDA and CDR2 is SQIVND (reference sequence). The CDR3 DNA follows: TGTGCCAGTTCGCGTATTAACTATGGCTACACCTTC. It encodes CASSRINYGYTF.

The chain couples TRBV28 to TRBJ1-6; TRBD1 is a possible D gene (5 bases). The CDR3 contains 14 residues. The V gene lost 7 bases and the J gene lost 0 bases, with 7 bases spanning the gap. Per the germline V gene, CDR1 is MDHEN and CDR2 is SYDVKM. The CDR3 region is CASTGGSYNSPLHF. CDR3 nucleotide sequence: TGTGCCAGCACCGGGGGCTCCTATAATTCACCCCTCCACTTT.

This clone showed up just once. The chain uses TRBV6-1 and TRBJ1-2, with D uncertain. From germline, CDR1 is MNHNS and CDR2 SASEGT. This CDR3 spans 13 amino acids. V lost 2 bases and J 8 bases, leaving 12 bases between the germline ends. CDR3 nucleotides: TGTGCCAGCAGTGAACGGGGTTATTACGGCTACACCTTC. Protein product: CASSERGYYGYTF.